This T cell receptor beta chain was found in a study of technical replicates of blood from a handful of donors. Clones were sequenced by immunoSEQ multiplex PCR, and TCRdb holds only the in-frame ones, with some missing. The sample carries tens of thousands of clones, around 97% recorded once. This TCR came from a human donor in good health. The specimen was T cells isolated from PBMCs.

The CDR3: CASSRGRASGGSETQYF. DNA for the CDR3: TGTGCCAGCAGCCGGGGCCGGGCTAGCGGGGGTTCAGAGACCCAGTACTTC. J is TRBJ2-5 and V is TRBV7-8; TRBD2 matches 10 bases. The germline V gene encodes CDR1 SGHVS and CDR2 FQNEAQ. Trimming cost V 5 bases and J 4 bases; bases outside gene matches: 13. This CDR3 is built from 17 residues.